The sequence of this T cell receptor (beta chain) was determined in a study of T cell changes during pregnancy in multiple sclerosis. CDR3 length equals 17 residues. The V gene's germline CDR1 is SGHRS and CDR2 YFSETQ. Trimming left V 4 bases short and J 0 bases short, with 20 bases between. Here immunoSEQ multiplex PCR was the method, and the copy in TCRdb shows in-frame clones only, minus some. The sample carries under 150,000 clones, 95% to 98% recorded once. This sequence joins TRBV5-1 and TRBJ2-7; the D is unclear. This TCR derives from a female donor with multiple sclerosis, enrolled in a pregnancy study. The sequencing used peripheral blood, collected after pregnancy. The CDR3 here is CASSPYDHRLSSYEQYF. The CDR3 region has the DNA TGCGCCAGCAGCCCCTACGATCATCGGTTAAGCTCCTACGAGCAGTACTTC. The entire variable domain, with the rest obtained from reference TRBV5-1 and TRBJ2-7, is as follows: KAGVTQTPRYLIKTRGQQVTLSCSPISGHRSVSWYQQTPGQGLQFLFEYFSETQRNKGNFPGRFSGRQFSNSRSEMNVSTLELGDSALYLCASSPYDHRLSSYEQYFGPGTRLTVT.